This entry lists 27 T cell receptor beta chains sequenced from one sample in a study of cytomegalovirus exposure and HLA in healthy donors. PCR was performed using 60 Vbeta and 13 Jbeta primers. This table comes from immunoSEQ multiplex PCR, and its TCRdb copy is limited to in-frame clones, with some not included. Of roughly 140,000 clones listed, around three fifths are singletons. Sequencing used PBMCs. The source of these receptors is a woman aged 25 to 39 in good health and CMV-seropositive.

This rearrangement joins TRBV20-1 to TRBJ1-4; D not resolved. The CDR3 length is 11 residues. V was clipped by 5 bases and J by 4 bases, with 5 bases between them. The germline V gene encodes CDR1 DFQATT and CDR2 SNEGSKA (reference sequence). Written as DNA, the CDR3 is TGCAGTGCTTCCTTTAATGAAAAACTGTTTTTT. Its translation: CSASFNEKLFF.

The chain links TRBV5-1 to TRBJ2-7; D may be TRBD1 (5 bases). The CDR3 extends over 13 amino acids. The ends were cut back, 0 bases at V and 4 bases at J, with 8 bases in the middle. CDR1 is SGHRS and CDR2 is YFSETQ in the germline V gene. The DNA of the CDR3 is TGCGCCAGCAGCTTGGAACAGGCTTACGAGCAGTACTTC. This translates into CASSLEQAYEQYF.

J is TRBJ2-7 and V is TRBV10-3; TRBD1 matches 7 bases. Germline values: CDR1 ENHRY, CDR2 SYGVKD. The CDR3 loop spans 13 amino acids. The J segment lost 1 base and the V segment lost 7 bases, leaving 4 bases of the junction unmatched. The CDR3 DNA reads TGTGCCATCATGCCGACAGGGTCCTACGAGCAGTACTTC. Amino acids: CAIMPTGSYEQYF.

The rearrangement links TRBV10-1 to TRBJ2-2; 7 nucleotides match TRBD1. The germline gives CDR1 WNHNN, CDR2 SYGVQD (reference sequence). The CDR3 runs 18 residues. The ends lost 3 bases at V and 7 bases at J; junction bases unmatched: 17. CDR3 DNA: TGCGCCAGCAGTGAACGACAGGGTCAGGGGAAGTTCGGCGGGGAGCTGTTTTTT. Translated, it gives CASSERQGQGKFGGELFF.

The V and J genes are TRBV7-2 and TRBJ2-7, with D possibly matching TRBD2 (5 bases). This CDR3 has 14 residues. Between the trimmed V and J ends, which lost 0 bases and 1 base, there was a span of 7 bases. Germline-derived CDR1 and CDR2 are SGHTA and FQGNSA. In DNA form, the CDR3 reads TGTGCCAGCAGCTTAGCACGGGAATCCTACGAGCAGTACTTC. Translating gives CASSLARESYEQYF.

The chain couples TRBV30 to TRBJ2-7, with TRBD1 matching over 8 bases. The CDR3 contains 13 residues. From germline, CDR1 is GTSNPN and CDR2 SVGIG (reference sequence). V lost 8 bases, J lost 4 bases, and 10 bases stayed unmatched. The CDR3 region has the DNA TGTGCCAGCCAGACAGGGGCTAAGTACGAGCAGTACTTC. As protein: CASQTGAKYEQYF.

The CDR3 DNA sequence: TGTGCCAGCAGTATGCCAGGGCTAGAGACCCAGTACTTC. Translating gives CASSMPGLETQYF. The genes are TRBV2 and TRBJ2-5, with a possible D match to TRBD1 (5 bases). The CDR3 length is 13 residues. Trimming shortened V by 5 bases and J by 4 bases, and 11 bases separated the two germline ends. The V gene's germline CDR1 is SNHLY and CDR2 FYNNEI.

In this sample, this clone turned up a few times. This rearrangement joins TRBV19 to TRBJ1-4; D uncertain. Germline CDR1 reads LNHDA; CDR2 reads SQIVND (reference sequence). The CDR3 sequence is 11 residues long. Trimming pared 5 bases from V and 6 bases from J, leaving 4 bases between. CDR3 region: CASSEDEKLFF. CDR3 DNA sequence: TGTGCCAGTAGTGAGGATGAAAAACTGTTTTTT.

The chain recombines TRBV6-1 with TRBJ2-3; TRBD2 aligns across 11 bases. This CDR3 region has 16 residues. J was trimmed by 4 bases and V by 2 bases; bases with no gene match: 5. Germline-derived CDR1 and CDR2 are MNHNS and SASEGT. CDR3 in DNA: TGTGCCAGCAGTGAAAGACTAGCGGGGACCGCAGATACGCAGTATTTT. Its translation is CASSERLAGTADTQYF.

The chain combines TRBV7-6 with TRBJ2-2; no definite D call. Germline CDR1 is SGHVS and CDR2 is FNYEAQ. This CDR3 comprises 13 residues. The V end was cut by 3 bases, the J end by 4 bases, with 6 bases between. The CDR3 coding sequence is TGTGCCAGCAGCTTCCATTCCACCGGGGAGCTGTTTTTT. Translation: CASSFHSTGELFF. Drawing the rest from reference TRBV7-6 and TRBJ2-2, the complete variable domain is GAGVSQSPRYKVTKRGQDVALRCDPISGHVSLYWYRQALGQGPEFLTYFNYEAQQDKSGLPNDRFSAERPEGSISTLTIQRTEQRDSAMYRCASSFHSTGELFFGEGSRLTVL.

The rearrangement uses TRBV6-5 and TRBJ2-3; no clear D gene. The CDR3 covers 13 residues. V lost 6 bases and J lost 6, with 13 bases in between. The germline V gene encodes CDR1 MNHEY and CDR2 SVGAGI. The DNA of the CDR3 is TGTGCCAGCAGCTCCTCAGTCTGGGATACGCAGTATTTT. Protein: CASSSSVWDTQYF.

The gene calls are TRBV5-6 and TRBJ2-3; no clear D. CDR1 is SGHDT, CDR2 YYEEEE, per germline. CDR3 size: 12 residues. V lost 4 bases to trimming and J lost 4 bases, with 7 bases between them. The CDR3 region is CASSPSADTQYF. The DNA of the CDR3 is TGTGCCAGCAGCCCGAGCGCAGATACGCAGTATTTT. The whole variable domain, filled in from reference TRBV5-6 and TRBJ2-3, reads DAGVTQSPTHLIKTRGQQVTLRCSPKSGHDTVSWYQQALGQGPQFIFQYYEEEERQRGNFPDRFSGHQFPNYSSELNVNALLLGDSALYLCASSPSADTQYFGPGTRLTVL.

CDR3 residues: CAWSRGSGELFF. CDR3 sequence (DNA): TGTGCCTGGAGTCGGGGGAGCGGGGAGCTGTTTTTT. The V call is TRBV30, the J call TRBJ2-2, with D maybe TRBD2 (6 bases). Germline V gives CDR1 GTSNPN, CDR2 SVGIG (reference sequence). The CDR3 spans 12 residues. V lost 2 bases and J 7 bases, leaving 8 bases between the germline ends. Looking up the rest from reference TRBV30 and TRBJ2-2 gives the full variable domain: SQTIHQWPATLVQPVGSPLSLECTVEGTSNPNLYWYRQAAGRGLQLLFYSVGIGQISSEVPQNLSASRPQDRQFILSSKKLLLSDSGFYLCAWSRGSGELFFGEGSRLTVL.

The gene calls are TRBV25-1 and TRBJ2-5; TRBD2 aligns across 11 bases. The junction had 6 bases not matched to a gene; V was cut back by 1 base and J by 5 bases. Germline V gene data show CDR1 as MGHDK and CDR2 as SYGVNS. CDR3 length: 16 amino acids. The CDR3 DNA reads as TGTGCCAGCAGTGAATCGAAATTAGCGGGAGGGGAGACCCAGTACTTC. Translation: CASSESKLAGGETQYF.

This clone was recorded a few times. This chain joins TRBV28 and TRBJ1-2, with D uncertain. Trimming shortened V by 11 bases and J by 1 base, and 14 bases separated the two germline ends. The CDR3 is 13 residues long. Germline V gene lookup returns CDR1 MDHEN and CDR2 SYDVKM. CDR3 nucleotides: TGTGCCTCCTGGGCGACCGATAACTATGGCTACACCTTC. This translates into CASWATDNYGYTF.

J is TRBJ2-4 and V is TRBV11-2; 8 nucleotides agree with TRBD2. Germline trimming cut 5 bases from V and 1 base from J; bases unmatched to any gene: 4. This CDR3 has 15 residues. Germline CDR1 SGHAT, CDR2 FQNNGV. CDR3 nucleotides: TGTGCCAGCAGCCTGGCGGGGGGCGCCAAAAACATTCAGTACTTC. It yields the protein CASSLAGGAKNIQYF.

The chain uses TRBV30 and TRBJ1-6; TRBD1 might be the D (5 bases). Trimming cost V 4 bases and J 5 bases, with 18 bases left between them. The CDR3 has 16 amino acids. Germline V gene data show CDR1 as GTSNPN and CDR2 as SVGIG (reference sequence). CDR3 sequence (DNA): TGTGCCTGGAAGGCCCCAGGGTTACTAAATAATTCACCCCTCCACTTT. Its protein is CAWKAPGLLNNSPLHF.

This clone was detected only a few times. The rearrangement links TRBV5-1 to TRBJ1-2; D gene ambiguous. CDR1 and CDR2 from the germline V gene are SGHRS and YFSETQ. The CDR3 extends over 15 amino acids. The V gene lost 0 bases and the J gene lost 0 bases, with 9 bases spanning the gap. The DNA for the CDR3 is TGCGCCAGCAGCTTGGCCTCAAACACTAACTATGGCTACACCTTC. Its translation: CASSLASNTNYGYTF.

The gene calls are TRBV6-1 and TRBJ2-3, with 9 bases identical to TRBD1. The ends lost 0 bases at V and 7 bases at J; junction bases unmatched: 5. Germline V gives CDR1 MNHNS, CDR2 SASEGT. The CDR3 loop spans 15 amino acids. The CDR3 nucleotides are TGTGCCAGCAGTGAAGCGCAGGGACAGGGATATACGCAGTATTTT. It encodes CASSEAQGQGYTQYF.

The chain links TRBV30 to TRBJ2-3, with 7 bases matching TRBD1. Trimming removed 1 base from V and 6 bases from J; junction bases left unmatched: 10. This CDR3 is 15 amino acids long. Germline CDR1 reads GTSNPN; CDR2 reads SVGIG (reference sequence). Here the CDR3 reads CAWSGDSQRVDTQYF. The CDR3 DNA sequence: TGTGCCTGGAGTGGGGACAGTCAACGTGTGGATACGCAGTATTTT.

This clone appeared a few times. J is TRBJ1-1 and V is TRBV15; D is perhaps TRBD1 (5 bases). This CDR3 is 13 amino acids long. The V end was cut by 8 bases, the J end by 3 bases, with 13 bases between. Per the germline V gene, CDR1 is LNHNV and CDR2 is YYDKDF (reference sequence). For the CDR3, the DNA is TGTGCCACCTCATGGTCCAGGGACACTGAAGCTTTCTTT. It codes for CATSWSRDTEAFF.

V usage is TRBV30 and J usage is TRBJ1-2, with 7 nucleotides matching TRBD1. CDR1 GTSNPN and CDR2 SVGIG come from the germline V gene (reference sequence). The ends lost 4 bases at V and 4 bases at J; junction bases unmatched: 9. The length of the CDR3 is 14 residues. As DNA, the CDR3 is TGTGCCTGGATTGGAAAGGGGGCGAGCTATGGCTACACCTTC. It translates to CAWIGKGASYGYTF.

The V and J genes are TRBV11-2 and TRBJ2-1; D is ambiguous. This CDR3 is 14 amino acids long. Germline V gene sequence: CDR1 SGHAT, CDR2 FQNNGV. Trimming took 5 bases from V and 5 from J, leaving 13 bases between them. In nucleotides, the CDR3 is TGTGCCAGCAGCCTACCAAATGAGAACAATGAGCAGTTCTTC. Translating it yields CASSLPNENNEQFF.

This clone appeared a few times. The chain employs TRBV9 and TRBJ2-5; D is possibly TRBD2 (6 bases). The CDR3 runs to 13 residues. V lost 4 bases and J 1 base, leaving 8 bases between the germline ends. Germline-derived CDR1 and CDR2 are SGDLS and YYNGEE. In DNA form, the CDR3 reads TGTGCCAGCAGCACGGGACTCCAAGAGACCCAGTACTTC. Residues: CASSTGLQETQYF.

This chain connects TRBV25-1 to TRBJ1-4; no firm D call. V lost 1 base and J lost 5, with 2 bases in between. The CDR3 is made up of 12 amino acids. Germline V gene lookup returns CDR1 MGHDK and CDR2 SYGVNS. The CDR3 bases are TGTGCCAGCAGTGAATTAAATGAAAAACTGTTTTTT. This encodes CASSELNEKLFF.

The V call is TRBV29-1, the J call TRBJ2-2; D is unresolved. This CDR3 has 12 residues. Trimming took off 4 bases at V and 6 bases at J, with 9 bases between the two ends. Germline V gene lookup returns CDR1 SQVTM and CDR2 ANQGSEA. For the CDR3, the DNA is TGCAGCGTTGGGCTTGTCCCCGGGGAGCTGTTTTTT. It encodes CSVGLVPGELFF.

The rearrangement uses TRBV5-1 and TRBJ1-1, with TRBD1 identical over 9 bases. CDR1 SGHRS and CDR2 YFSETQ come from the germline V gene. Losses at the gene ends were 4 bases for V and 1 base for J; bases not matched to a gene: 2. The CDR3 has 14 amino acids. CDR3 loop: CASSLTGGNTEAFF. CDR3 nucleotides: TGCGCCAGCAGCCTGACAGGGGGGAACACTGAAGCTTTCTTT.